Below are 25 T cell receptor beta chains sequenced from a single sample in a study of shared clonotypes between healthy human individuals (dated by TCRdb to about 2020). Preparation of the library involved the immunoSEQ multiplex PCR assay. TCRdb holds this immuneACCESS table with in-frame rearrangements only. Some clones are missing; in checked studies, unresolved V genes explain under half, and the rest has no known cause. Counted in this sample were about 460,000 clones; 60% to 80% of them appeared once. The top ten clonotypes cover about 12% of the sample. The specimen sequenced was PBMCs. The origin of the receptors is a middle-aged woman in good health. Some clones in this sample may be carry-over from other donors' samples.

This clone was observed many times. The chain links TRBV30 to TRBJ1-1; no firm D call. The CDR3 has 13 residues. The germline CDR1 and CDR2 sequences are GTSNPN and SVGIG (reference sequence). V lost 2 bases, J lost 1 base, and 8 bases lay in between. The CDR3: CAWSRDTNTEAFF. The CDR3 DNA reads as TGTGCCTGGAGTAGGGATACGAACACTGAAGCTTTCTTT.

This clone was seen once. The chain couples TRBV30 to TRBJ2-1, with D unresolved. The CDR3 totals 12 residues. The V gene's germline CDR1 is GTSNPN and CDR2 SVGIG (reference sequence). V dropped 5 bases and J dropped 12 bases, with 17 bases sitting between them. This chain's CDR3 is CAWAPDQPRQFF. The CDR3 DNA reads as TGTGCCTGGGCCCCCGACCAGCCGCGGCAGTTCTTC.

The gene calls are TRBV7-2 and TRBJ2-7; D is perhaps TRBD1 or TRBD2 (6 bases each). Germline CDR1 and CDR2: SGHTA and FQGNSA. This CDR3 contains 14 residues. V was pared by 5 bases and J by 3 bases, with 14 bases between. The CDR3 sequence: CASSPPGGGYEQYF. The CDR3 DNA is TGTGCCAGCAGCCCGCCAGGAGGGGGCTACGAGCAGTACTTC.

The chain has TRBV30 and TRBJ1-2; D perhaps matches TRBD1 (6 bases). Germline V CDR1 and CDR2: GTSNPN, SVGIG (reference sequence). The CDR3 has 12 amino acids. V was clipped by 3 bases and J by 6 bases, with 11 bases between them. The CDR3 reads CAWRLSGDGYTF. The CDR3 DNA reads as TGTGCCTGGAGGCTTTCAGGGGATGGCTACACCTTC.

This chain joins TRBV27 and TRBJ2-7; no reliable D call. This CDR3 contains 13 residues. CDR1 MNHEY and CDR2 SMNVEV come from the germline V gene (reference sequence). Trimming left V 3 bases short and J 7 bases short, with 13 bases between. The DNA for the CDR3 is TGTGCCAGCAGTTTTGGGTCCTTTGAGGAGCAGTACTTC. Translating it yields CASSFGSFEEQYF.

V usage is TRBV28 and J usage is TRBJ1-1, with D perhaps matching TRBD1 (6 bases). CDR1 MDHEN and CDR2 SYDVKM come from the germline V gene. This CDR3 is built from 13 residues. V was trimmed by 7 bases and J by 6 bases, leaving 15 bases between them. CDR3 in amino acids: CASIPPGGAEAFF. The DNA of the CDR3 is TGTGCCAGCATTCCGCCCGGGGGCGCTGAAGCTTTCTTT.

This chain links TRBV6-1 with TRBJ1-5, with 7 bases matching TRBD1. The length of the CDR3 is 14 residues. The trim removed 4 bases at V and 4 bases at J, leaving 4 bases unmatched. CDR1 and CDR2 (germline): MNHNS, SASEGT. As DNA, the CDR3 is TGTGCCAGCAGTGGCGTCAGGGGGAATCAGCCCCAGCATTTT. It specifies CASSGVRGNQPQHF.

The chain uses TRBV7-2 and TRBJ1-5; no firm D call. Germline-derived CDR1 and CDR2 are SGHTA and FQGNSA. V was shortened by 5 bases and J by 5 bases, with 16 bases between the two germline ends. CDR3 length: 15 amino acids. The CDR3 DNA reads TGTGCCAGCAGCCAAGATAGGGCGGGGTATCAGCCCCAGCATTTT. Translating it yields CASSQDRAGYQPQHF.

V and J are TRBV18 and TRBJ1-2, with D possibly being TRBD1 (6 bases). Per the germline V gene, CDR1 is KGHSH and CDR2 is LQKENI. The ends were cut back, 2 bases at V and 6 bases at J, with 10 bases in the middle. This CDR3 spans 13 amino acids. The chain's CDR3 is CASSPNRQDGYTF. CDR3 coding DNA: TGTGCCAGCTCACCAAACCGACAGGATGGCTACACCTTC.

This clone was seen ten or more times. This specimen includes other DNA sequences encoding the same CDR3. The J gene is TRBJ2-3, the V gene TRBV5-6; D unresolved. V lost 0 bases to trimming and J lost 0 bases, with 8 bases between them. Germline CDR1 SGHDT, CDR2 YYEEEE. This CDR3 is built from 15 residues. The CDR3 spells CASSLGRISTDTQYF. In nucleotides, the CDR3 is TGTGCCAGCAGCTTGGGGCGGATAAGCACAGATACGCAGTATTTT. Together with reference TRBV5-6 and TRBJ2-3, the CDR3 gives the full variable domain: DAGVTQSPTHLIKTRGQQVTLRCSPKSGHDTVSWYQQALGQGPQFIFQYYEEEERQRGNFPDRFSGHQFPNYSSELNVNALLLGDSALYLCASSLGRISTDTQYFGPGTRLTVL.

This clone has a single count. Here the CDR3 reads CAWSVGTTETQYF. The CDR3, as DNA: TGTGCCTGGAGTGTTGGGACTACAGAGACCCAGTACTTC. The chain uses TRBV30 and TRBJ2-5; 7 positions agree with TRBD2. Germline V gives CDR1 GTSNPN, CDR2 SVGIG (reference sequence). V dropped 0 bases and J dropped 4; count of bases not matched to a gene: 2. This CDR3 has 13 residues.

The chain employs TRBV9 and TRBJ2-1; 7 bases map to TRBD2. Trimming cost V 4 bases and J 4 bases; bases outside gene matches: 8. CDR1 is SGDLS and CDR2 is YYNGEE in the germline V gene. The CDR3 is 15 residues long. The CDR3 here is CASSPSTSAYNEQFF. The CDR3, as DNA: TGTGCCAGCAGCCCGAGTACTAGCGCTTACAATGAGCAGTTCTTC.

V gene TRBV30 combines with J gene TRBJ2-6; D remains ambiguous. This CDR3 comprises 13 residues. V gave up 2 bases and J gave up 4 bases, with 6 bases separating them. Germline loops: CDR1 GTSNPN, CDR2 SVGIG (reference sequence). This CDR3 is CAWSLMGANVLTF. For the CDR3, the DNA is TGTGCCTGGAGTCTAATGGGGGCCAACGTCCTGACTTTC.

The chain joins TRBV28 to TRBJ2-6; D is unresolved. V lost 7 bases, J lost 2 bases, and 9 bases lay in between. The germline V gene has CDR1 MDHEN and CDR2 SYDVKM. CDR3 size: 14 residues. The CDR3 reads CASTHRTGANVLTF. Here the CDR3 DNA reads TGTGCCAGCACGCATAGGACTGGGGCCAACGTCCTGACTTTC.

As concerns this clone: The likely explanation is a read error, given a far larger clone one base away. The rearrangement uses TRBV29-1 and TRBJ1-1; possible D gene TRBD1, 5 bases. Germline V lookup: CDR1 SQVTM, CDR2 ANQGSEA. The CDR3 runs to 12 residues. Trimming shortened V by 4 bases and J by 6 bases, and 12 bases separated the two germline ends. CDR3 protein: CSVAGGVAEAFF. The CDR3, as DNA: TGCAGCGTTGCCGGGGGAGTCGCTGAAGCTTTCTTT.

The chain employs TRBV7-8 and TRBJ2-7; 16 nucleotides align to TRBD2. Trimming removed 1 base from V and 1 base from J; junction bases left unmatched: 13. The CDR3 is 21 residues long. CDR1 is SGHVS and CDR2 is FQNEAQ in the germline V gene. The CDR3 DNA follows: TGTGCCAGCAGCTTAGATTGGGGGACTAGCGGGAGGGCCCAAATATCCTACGAGCAGTACTTC. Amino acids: CASSLDWGTSGRAQISYEQYF.

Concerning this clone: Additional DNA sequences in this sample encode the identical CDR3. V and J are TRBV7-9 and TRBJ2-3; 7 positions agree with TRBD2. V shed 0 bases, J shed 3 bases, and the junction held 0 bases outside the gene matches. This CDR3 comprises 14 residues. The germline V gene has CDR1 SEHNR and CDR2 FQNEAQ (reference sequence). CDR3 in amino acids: CASSLAGGTDTQYF. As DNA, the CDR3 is TGTGCCAGCAGCTTAGCGGGAGGGACAGATACGCAGTATTTT.

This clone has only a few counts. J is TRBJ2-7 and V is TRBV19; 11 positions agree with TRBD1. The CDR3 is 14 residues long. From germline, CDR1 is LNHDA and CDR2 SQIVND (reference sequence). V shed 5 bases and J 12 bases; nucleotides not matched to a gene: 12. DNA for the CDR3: TGTGCCAGTAGTTCAGGACAGGGGGCATCTCTGGTGTACTTC. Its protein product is CASSSGQGASLVYF.

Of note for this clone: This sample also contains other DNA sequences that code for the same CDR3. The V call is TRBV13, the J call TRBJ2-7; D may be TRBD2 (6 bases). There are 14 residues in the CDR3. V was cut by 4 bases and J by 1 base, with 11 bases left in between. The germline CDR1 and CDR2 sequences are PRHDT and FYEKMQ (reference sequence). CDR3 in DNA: TGTGCCAGCAGCTCCGGGACTCCTTCCTACGAGCAGTACTTC. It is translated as CASSSGTPSYEQYF.

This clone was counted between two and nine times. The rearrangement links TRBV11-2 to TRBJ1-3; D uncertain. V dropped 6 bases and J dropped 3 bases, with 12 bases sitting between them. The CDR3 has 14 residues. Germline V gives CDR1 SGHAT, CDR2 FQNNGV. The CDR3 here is CASSRVRGGNTIYF. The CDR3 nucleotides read TGTGCCAGCAGTAGGGTACGGGGTGGAAACACCATATATTTT.

CDR3 in DNA: TGTGCCAGCAGCTTAGCGGGCCTAGGGAATGAGCAGTTCTTC. Encoded protein: CASSLAGLGNEQFF. The V call is TRBV7-9, the J call TRBJ2-1; D not certain. The V and J ends lost 0 bases and 7 bases respectively, with 10 bases between them. This CDR3 has 14 residues. CDR1 is SEHNR and CDR2 is FQNEAQ in the germline V gene (reference sequence).

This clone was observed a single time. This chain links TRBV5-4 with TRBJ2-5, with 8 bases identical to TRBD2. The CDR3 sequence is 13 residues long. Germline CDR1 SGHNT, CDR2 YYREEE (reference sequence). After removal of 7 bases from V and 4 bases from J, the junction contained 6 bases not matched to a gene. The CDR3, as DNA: TGTGCCAGCCCAGCGGGAGAGGGAGAGACCCAGTACTTC. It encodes CASPAGEGETQYF.

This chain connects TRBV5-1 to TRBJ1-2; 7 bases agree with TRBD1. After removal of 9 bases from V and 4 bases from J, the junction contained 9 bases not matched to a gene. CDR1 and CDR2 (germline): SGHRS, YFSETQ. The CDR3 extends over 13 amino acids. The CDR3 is CATSWDRGYGYTF. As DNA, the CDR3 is TGCGCCACCTCATGGGACAGAGGCTATGGCTACACCTTC.

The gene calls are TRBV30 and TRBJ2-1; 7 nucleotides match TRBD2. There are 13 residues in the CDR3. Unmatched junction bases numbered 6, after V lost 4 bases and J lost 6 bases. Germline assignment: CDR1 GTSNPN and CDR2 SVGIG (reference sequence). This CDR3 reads CAWKGWTSNEQFF. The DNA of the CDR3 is TGTGCCTGGAAAGGGTGGACTAGCAATGAGCAGTTCTTC.

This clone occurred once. The CDR3 sequence: CASSFYVSSYNEQFF. The CDR3 DNA is TGTGCCAGCAGCTTCTACGTAAGCTCCTACAATGAGCAGTTCTTC. The chain is built from TRBV13 and TRBJ2-1; D call uncertain. CDR1 is PRHDT, CDR2 FYEKMQ, per germline (reference sequence). There are 15 residues in the CDR3. Trimming cost V 3 bases and J 0 bases, with 9 bases left between them.